This T cell receptor beta chain is from a study of tumor-infiltrating lymphocytes in primary liver carcinoma. Study-level background: The study included patients who were men and women aged 30 to 69 years. The study obtained roughly 3.65 to 7.13 million productive TCRbeta reads per sample, similar across tissue types. Study conclusions and caveats: Researchers found tumor-adjacent and tumor-blood pairs overlapped less than tumor region pairs.

Looked up from germline, CDR1 is WSHSY and CDR2 is SAAADI. The CDR3 has 16 amino acids. V dropped 8 bases and J dropped 5; count of bases not matched to a gene: 13. RNA and DNA were co-extracted from about 20-30 mg of unsorted bulk tissue. The template, 500 ng total RNA, yielded TCR beta cDNA made with a constant-region primer. Slightly modified ARM-PCR, run as three nested multiplex PCR rounds, produced the TCR beta libraries. Primers for the first two PCR rounds were TRBV1-TRBV30 forward primers and a C-beta reverse primer (roughly 10 cycles per round). TCRdb processed the multiplex PCR reads anew with MiXCR; each CDR3 protein has one entry. The repertoire holds about 110,000 distinct CDR3 sequences, around 60% seen once, with 7% to 10% in the top ten. This clonotype has a count of ten or more. Its specificity is not known.

The chain carries TRBV10-2 and TRBJ2-1; TRBD2 agrees at 9 bases. The sequenced material came from liver tumor tissue from sampling region 1. The sample's subset: tumor region T1, superior pole. The receptor's source is a woman aged 55-70 years with primary liver carcinoma and hepatitis B virus infection. In DNA form, the CDR3 reads TGCGCCAGCCTGGGACTAGCCCGAGCGGGGGACAATGAGCAGTTCTTC. It codes for CASLGLARAGDNEQFF.